These 25 T cell receptor beta chains share one sample of origin, sequenced in a study of T cell responses to AZD1222 COVID-19 vaccine. Method: immunoSEQ multiplex PCR; TCRdb's copy keeps in-frame clones and lacks some. This table holds 90,000 to 150,000 clones, 88% found once. The source material was peripheral blood, sampled on day 0 of AZD1222 vaccination. The receptors were gathered from an adult in good health.

The V gene is TRBV7-2, the J gene TRBJ1-2; 7 bases agree with TRBD1. CDR3 length: 15 amino acids. Germline assignment: CDR1 SGHTA and CDR2 FQGNSA. V gave up 6 bases and J gave up 4 bases; unmatched junction bases: 11. In DNA, the CDR3 is TGTGCCAGCAGAGTCAATGACCCAGGGGGCTATGGCTACACCTTC. This codes for CASRVNDPGGYGYTF.

This clone was counted once. The chain joins TRBV27 to TRBJ2-3; 10 nucleotides align to TRBD2. In germline, CDR1 is MNHEY, CDR2 SMNVEV (reference sequence). This CDR3 region has 15 residues. J gave up 3 bases and V 6 bases, and 6 bases lay outside the gene matches. CDR3: CASSPGLATTDTQYF. The CDR3 coding sequence is TGTGCCAGCAGCCCGGGACTAGCGACGACAGATACGCAGTATTTT.

The rearrangement joins TRBV4-1 to TRBJ1-2; possible D gene TRBD1, 5 bases. The germline gives CDR1 MGHRA, CDR2 YSYEKL. V was cut by 4 bases and J by 3 bases, with 15 bases left in between. This CDR3 is built from 15 residues. The CDR3 coding sequence is TGCGCCAGCAGCCCGTATTCGGGGCGGGACTATGGCTACACCTTC. As protein: CASSPYSGRDYGYTF.

The V and J genes are TRBV9 and TRBJ1-1; perhaps TRBD1 as D (5 bases). The CDR3 consists of 16 residues. From germline, CDR1 is SGDLS and CDR2 YYNGEE. V was shortened by 2 bases and J by 3 bases, with 17 bases between the two germline ends. CDR3: CASSVSIGGGDTEAFF. DNA for the CDR3: TGTGCCAGCAGCGTCAGTATCGGGGGAGGGGACACTGAAGCTTTCTTT.

This clone was detected only once. The chain uses TRBV7-9 and TRBJ1-6; D is unclear. Trimming removed 5 bases at V and 4 bases at J, with 15 bases between. This CDR3 is built from 16 residues. The V gene's germline CDR1 is SEHNR and CDR2 FQNEAQ (reference sequence). The CDR3 DNA reads as TGTGCCAGCAGCCTCGAGGAGGGATGGTATAATTCACCCCTCCACTTT. Residues: CASSLEEGWYNSPLHF.

The chain links TRBV19 to TRBJ2-7, with D possibly being TRBD1 or TRBD2 (6 bases each). Trimming shortened V by 6 bases and J by 4 bases, and 13 bases separated the two germline ends. This CDR3 comprises 13 residues. Germline CDR1 reads LNHDA; CDR2 reads SQIVND (reference sequence). CDR3 amino acids: CASRRGELYEQYF. The CDR3 coding sequence is TGTGCCAGTAGGAGGGGGGAGCTATACGAGCAGTACTTC.

The V and J genes are TRBV5-4 and TRBJ1-1; a possible D gene is TRBD1 (5 bases). Germline lookup yields CDR1 SGHNT and CDR2 YYREEE (reference sequence). This CDR3 has 14 residues. Trimming stripped 3 bases from V and 1 base from J, with 10 bases between. The CDR3 region has the DNA TGTGCCAGCAGCTCTATCGGACAGAACACTGAAGCTTTCTTT. Amino acid sequence: CASSSIGQNTEAFF.

The chain has TRBV20-1 and TRBJ2-2, with D possibly matching TRBD2 (6 bases). Germline assignment: CDR1 DFQATT and CDR2 SNEGSKA (reference sequence). The CDR3 has 14 amino acids. V was shortened by 3 bases and J by 6 bases, with 14 bases between the two germline ends. The CDR3 region has the DNA TGCAGTGCTAGTATTACTAGCCTTCCCGGGGAGCTGTTTTTT. Translated: CSASITSLPGELFF.

The chain links TRBV19 to TRBJ1-5; weak D call: TRBD1 (5 bases). Trimming cost V 5 bases and J 11 bases, with 19 bases left between them. This CDR3 has 14 residues. Germline V gives CDR1 LNHDA, CDR2 SQIVND (reference sequence). CDR3 sequence: CASSEGTSVGAQHF. CDR3 coding DNA: TGTGCCAGTAGTGAGGGGACTTCTGTAGGAGCCCAGCATTTT.

The V call is TRBV5-4, the J call TRBJ2-2, with 10 bases matching TRBD1. The CDR3 contains 15 residues. J gave up 8 bases and V 2 bases, and 6 bases lay outside the gene matches. The germline CDR1 and CDR2 sequences are SGHNT and YYREEE (reference sequence). The DNA for the CDR3 is TGTGCCAGCAGCTTACGACAGGGGGCAAGAGGGGAGCTGTTTTTT. Encoded protein: CASSLRQGARGELFF.

The chain carries TRBV4-1 and TRBJ1-6; D ambiguous. V lost 1 base to trimming and J lost 3 bases, with 22 bases between them. The CDR3 spans 20 residues. The germline CDR1 and CDR2 sequences are MGHRA and YSYEKL. CDR3 protein: CASSQVSQVPKRFYNSPLHF. DNA for the CDR3: TGCGCCAGCAGCCAAGTCTCGCAGGTCCCGAAAAGGTTCTATAATTCACCCCTCCACTTT.

On this clone: The sample contains more than one DNA sequence encoding this CDR3. The V and J genes are TRBV10-3 and TRBJ1-5; 7 bases map to TRBD1. V lost 4 bases to trimming and J lost 5 bases; unmatched junction nucleotides: 2. The CDR3 sequence is 13 residues long. CDR1 is ENHRY, CDR2 SYGVKD, per germline. This CDR3 is CAISATGDQPQHF. The CDR3 bases are TGTGCCATCAGTGCAACAGGGGATCAGCCCCAGCATTTT.

This rearrangement joins TRBV7-2 to TRBJ2-1; TRBD2 matches at 9 bases. In germline, CDR1 is SGHTA, CDR2 FQGNSA. The CDR3 is made up of 19 amino acids. V lost 2 bases and J lost 9; bases outside the gene matches: 20. Written as DNA, the CDR3 is TGTGCCAGCAGCTTACGCCGAGGGAGCGGGGGGCCTCCCCGGGGTGAGCAGTTCTTC. Protein: CASSLRRGSGGPPRGEQFF.

The rearrangement links TRBV6-6 to TRBJ1-6; D is undetermined. Germline loops: CDR1 MNHNY, CDR2 SVGAGI (reference sequence). Trimming took 5 bases from V and 6 from J, leaving 11 bases between them. The CDR3 runs to 14 residues. CDR3 loop: CASSKTPANSPLHF. Written as DNA, the CDR3 is TGTGCCAGCAGTAAGACACCGGCTAATTCACCCCTCCACTTT.

This clone was picked up a small number of times. This chain links TRBV18 with TRBJ1-1; D ambiguous. The germline V gene encodes CDR1 KGHSH and CDR2 LQKENI. Trimming pared 3 bases from V and 0 bases from J, leaving 14 bases between. CDR3 length: 16 residues. CDR3 sequence (DNA): TGTGCCAGCTCACCTAGCTTTCAAAAGGTGAACACTGAAGCTTTCTTT. Amino acids: CASSPSFQKVNTEAFF. The full variable domain, completed using reference TRBV18 and TRBJ1-1, is NAGVMQNPRHLVRRRGQEARLRCSPMKGHSHVYWYRQLPEEGLKFMVYLQKENIIDESGMPKERFSAEFPKEGPSILRIQQVVRGDSAAYFCASSPSFQKVNTEAFFGQGTRLTVV.

The chain's CDR3 is CASSDRFYEQYF. The CDR3 region has the DNA TGTGCCAGCAGTGACCGGTTCTACGAGCAGTACTTC. The V call is TRBV2, the J call TRBJ2-7; no clear D. The germline V gene has CDR1 SNHLY and CDR2 FYNNEI. Deletions cut 3 bases from V and 3 bases from J, with 6 bases between. CDR3 size: 12 residues.

This clone is a singleton in its sample. The chain recombines TRBV29-1 with TRBJ2-5; the D gene could be TRBD1 or TRBD2 (5 bases each). The CDR3 loop spans 13 amino acids. The germline V gene encodes CDR1 SQVTM and CDR2 ANQGSEA. Deletions cut 6 bases from V and 1 base from J, with 12 bases between. The CDR3 bases are TGCAGCGTGCCCAGGGACGTCCAAGAGACCCAGTACTTC. Its protein product is CSVPRDVQETQYF.

V is TRBV5-6 and J is TRBJ2-7; D is undetermined. In germline, CDR1 is SGHDT, CDR2 YYEEEE. V shed 4 bases and J shed 0 bases, with 14 bases lying between them. This CDR3 is 15 amino acids long. CDR3 coding DNA: TGTGCCAGCAGCGATGGTCCGACGACCTCCTACGAGCAGTACTTC. It translates to CASSDGPTTSYEQYF.

The chain carries TRBV18 and TRBJ1-1; TRBD1 matches 9 bases. Germline trimming cut 3 bases from V and 6 bases from J; bases unmatched to any gene: 2. Germline CDR1 is KGHSH and CDR2 is LQKENI. This CDR3 is 13 amino acids long. The CDR3 spells CASSPGQGSEAFF. In nucleotides, the CDR3 is TGTGCCAGCTCACCGGGACAGGGTTCTGAAGCTTTCTTT.

V usage is TRBV3-1 (or the pseudogene TRBV3-2) and J usage is TRBJ2-7; 9 nucleotides align to TRBD2. This CDR3 contains 16 residues. Germline CDR1 is LGHDT and CDR2 is YNNKEL (reference sequence). The V gene end was trimmed by 0 bases and the J gene end by 3 bases; junction bases not matched to a gene: 6. CDR3 in DNA: TGTGCCAGCAGCCAAGATACTAGCGGGCTTCACTACGAGCAGTACTTC. This codes for CASSQDTSGLHYEQYF.

V usage is TRBV5-1 and J usage is TRBJ1-4, with D unclear. The length of the CDR3 is 12 residues. Looked up from germline, CDR1 is SGHRS and CDR2 is YFSETQ. The CDR3 coding sequence is TGCGCGCAGCTGGGTCACAATGAAAAACTGTTTTTT. This translates into CAQLGHNEKLFF.

This chain joins TRBV7-8 and TRBJ1-2; 7 bases fit TRBD1. The germline CDR1 and CDR2 sequences are SGHVS and FQNEAQ. There are 12 residues in the CDR3. V dropped 5 bases and J dropped 9; count of bases not matched to a gene: 6. CDR3 nucleotide sequence: TGTGCCAGCAGCAAAGACAGGGCTAGCTACACCTTC. Translation: CASSKDRASYTF.

This clone was recorded once. This sequence joins TRBV14 and TRBJ1-1, with D uncertain. The length of the CDR3 is 13 residues. Trimming pared 0 bases from V and 6 bases from J, leaving 8 bases between. CDR1 is SGHDN, CDR2 FVKESK, per germline. The CDR3 bases are TGTGCCAGCAGCCAAGAACTGGGTTCTGAAGCTTTCTTT. Amino acids: CASSQELGSEAFF.

This chain uses TRBV19 with TRBJ1-2; D not resolved. The CDR3 sequence is 15 residues long. The V and J ends lost 0 bases and 8 bases respectively, with 16 bases between them. Germline V lookup: CDR1 LNHDA, CDR2 SQIVND (reference sequence). The CDR3 loop is CASSIEAALQVGYTF. In nucleotides, the CDR3 is TGTGCCAGTAGTATAGAGGCAGCCCTCCAAGTGGGCTACACCTTC.

The rearrangement uses TRBV5-5 and TRBJ2-5; 10 bases map to TRBD2. CDR1 is SGHKS and CDR2 is YYEKEE in the germline V gene (reference sequence). V gave up 0 bases and J gave up 5 bases; unmatched junction bases: 4. CDR3 length equals 15 residues. The CDR3 DNA reads as TGTGCCAGCAGCTTGGGGCTAGCGGGGGCGGAGACCCAGTACTTC. As protein: CASSLGLAGAETQYF.